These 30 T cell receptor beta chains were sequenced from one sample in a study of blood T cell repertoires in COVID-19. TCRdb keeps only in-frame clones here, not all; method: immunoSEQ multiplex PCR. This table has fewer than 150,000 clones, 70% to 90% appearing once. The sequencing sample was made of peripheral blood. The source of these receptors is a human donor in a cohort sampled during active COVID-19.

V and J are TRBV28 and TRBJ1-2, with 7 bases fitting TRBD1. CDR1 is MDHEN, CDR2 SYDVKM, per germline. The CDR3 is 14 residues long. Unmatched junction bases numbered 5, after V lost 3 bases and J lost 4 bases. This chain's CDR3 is CASSFEGAFYGYTF. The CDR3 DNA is TGTGCCAGCAGTTTTGAGGGGGCATTCTATGGCTACACCTTC.

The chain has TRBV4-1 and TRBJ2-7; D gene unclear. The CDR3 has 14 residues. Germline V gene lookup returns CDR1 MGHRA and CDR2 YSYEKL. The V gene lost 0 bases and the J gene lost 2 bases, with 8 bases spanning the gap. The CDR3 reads CASSQDLSTYEQYF. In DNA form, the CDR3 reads TGCGCCAGCAGCCAAGATCTGAGTACCTACGAGCAGTACTTC.

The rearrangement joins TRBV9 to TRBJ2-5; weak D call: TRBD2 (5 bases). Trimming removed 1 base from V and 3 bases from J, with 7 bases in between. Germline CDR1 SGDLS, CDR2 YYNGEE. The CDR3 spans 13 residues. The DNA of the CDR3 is TGTGCCAGCAGCGTACTCGGGAAAGAGACCCAGTACTTC. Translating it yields CASSVLGKETQYF.

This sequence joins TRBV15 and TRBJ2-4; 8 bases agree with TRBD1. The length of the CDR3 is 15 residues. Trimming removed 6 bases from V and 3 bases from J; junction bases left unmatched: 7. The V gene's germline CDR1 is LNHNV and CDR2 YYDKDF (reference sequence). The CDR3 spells CATRSTGDDKNIQYF. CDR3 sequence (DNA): TGTGCCACCAGATCGACAGGGGATGACAAAAACATTCAGTACTTC.

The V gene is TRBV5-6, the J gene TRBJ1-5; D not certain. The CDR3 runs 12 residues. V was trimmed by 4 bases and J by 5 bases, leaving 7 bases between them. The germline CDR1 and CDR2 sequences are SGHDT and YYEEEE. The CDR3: CASSTSDQPQHF. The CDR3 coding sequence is TGTGCCAGCAGCACCAGCGATCAGCCCCAGCATTTT.

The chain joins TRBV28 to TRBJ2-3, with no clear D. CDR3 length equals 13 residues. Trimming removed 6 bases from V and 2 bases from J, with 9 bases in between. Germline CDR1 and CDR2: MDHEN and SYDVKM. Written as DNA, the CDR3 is TGTGCCAGCAGCCGTCCTACCACAGATACGCAGTATTTT. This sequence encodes CASSRPTTDTQYF.

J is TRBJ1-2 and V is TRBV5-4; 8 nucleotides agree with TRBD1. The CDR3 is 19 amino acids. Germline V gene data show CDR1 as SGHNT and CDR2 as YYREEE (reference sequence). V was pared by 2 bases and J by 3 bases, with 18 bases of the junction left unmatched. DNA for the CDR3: TGTGCCAGCAGCTTAGTGGTTTTGACAGGGGATGGGGTGGACTATGGCTACACCTTC. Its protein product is CASSLVVLTGDGVDYGYTF.

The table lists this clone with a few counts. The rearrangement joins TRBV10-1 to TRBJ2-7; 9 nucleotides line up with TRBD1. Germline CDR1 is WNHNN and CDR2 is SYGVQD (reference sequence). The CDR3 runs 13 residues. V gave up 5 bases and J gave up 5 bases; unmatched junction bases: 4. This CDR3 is CASSRDRVDEQYF. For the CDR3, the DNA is TGCGCCAGCAGTCGGGACAGGGTCGACGAGCAGTACTTC.

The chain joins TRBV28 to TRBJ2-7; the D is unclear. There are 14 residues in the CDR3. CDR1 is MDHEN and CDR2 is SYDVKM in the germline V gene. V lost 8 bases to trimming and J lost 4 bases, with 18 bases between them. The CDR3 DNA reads TGTGCCAGCGGGTCAGGTTATGCCGTATACGAGCAGTACTTC. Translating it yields CASGSGYAVYEQYF. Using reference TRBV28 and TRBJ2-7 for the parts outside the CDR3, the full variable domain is DVKVTQSSRYLVKRTGEKVFLECVQDMDHENMFWYRQDPGLGLRLIYFSYDVKMKEKGDIPEGYSVSREKKERFSLILESASTNQTSMYLCASGSGYAVYEQYFGPGTRLTVT.

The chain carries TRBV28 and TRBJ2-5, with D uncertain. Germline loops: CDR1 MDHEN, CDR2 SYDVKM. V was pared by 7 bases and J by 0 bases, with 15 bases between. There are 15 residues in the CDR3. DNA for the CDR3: TGTGCCAGCAAAAACAGTCGACCAGACCAAGAGACCCAGTACTTC. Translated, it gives CASKNSRPDQETQYF.

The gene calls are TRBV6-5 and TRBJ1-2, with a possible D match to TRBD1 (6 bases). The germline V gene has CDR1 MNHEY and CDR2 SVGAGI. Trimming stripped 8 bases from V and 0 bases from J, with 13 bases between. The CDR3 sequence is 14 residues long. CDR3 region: CASSRDTANYGYTF. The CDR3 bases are TGTGCCAGCTCCCGGGACACAGCTAACTATGGCTACACCTTC.

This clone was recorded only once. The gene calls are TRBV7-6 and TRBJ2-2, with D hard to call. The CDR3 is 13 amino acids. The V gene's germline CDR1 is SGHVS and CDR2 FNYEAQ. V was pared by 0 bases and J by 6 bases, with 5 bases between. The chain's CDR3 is CASSLAVAGELFF. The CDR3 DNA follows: TGTGCCAGCAGCTTAGCGGTAGCCGGGGAGCTGTTTTTT. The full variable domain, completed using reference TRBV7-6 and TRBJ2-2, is GAGVSQSPRYKVTKRGQDVALRCDPISGHVSLYWYRQALGQGPEFLTYFNYEAQQDKSGLPNDRFSAERPEGSISTLTIQRTEQRDSAMYRCASSLAVAGELFFGEGSRLTVL.

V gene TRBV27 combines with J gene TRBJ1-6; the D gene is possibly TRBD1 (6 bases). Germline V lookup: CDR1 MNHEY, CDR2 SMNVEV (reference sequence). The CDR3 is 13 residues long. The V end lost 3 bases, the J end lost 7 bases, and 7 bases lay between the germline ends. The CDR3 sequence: CASSFTGNSPLHF. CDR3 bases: TGTGCCAGCAGTTTCACAGGGAATTCACCCCTCCACTTT.

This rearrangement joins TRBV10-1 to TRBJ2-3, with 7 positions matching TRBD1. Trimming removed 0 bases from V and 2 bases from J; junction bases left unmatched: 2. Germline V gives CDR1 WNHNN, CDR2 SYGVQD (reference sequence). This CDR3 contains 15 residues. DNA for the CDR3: TGCGCCAGCAGTGAGTCCAGGGGGTACACAGATACGCAGTATTTT. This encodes CASSESRGYTDTQYF.

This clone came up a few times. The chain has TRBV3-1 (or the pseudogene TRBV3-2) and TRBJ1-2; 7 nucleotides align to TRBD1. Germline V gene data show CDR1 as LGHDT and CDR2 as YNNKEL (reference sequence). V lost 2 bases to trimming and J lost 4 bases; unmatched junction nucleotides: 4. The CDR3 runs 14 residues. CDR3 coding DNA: TGTGCCAGCAGCCAACAGGGGGGTGGCTATGGCTACACCTTC. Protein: CASSQQGGGYGYTF.

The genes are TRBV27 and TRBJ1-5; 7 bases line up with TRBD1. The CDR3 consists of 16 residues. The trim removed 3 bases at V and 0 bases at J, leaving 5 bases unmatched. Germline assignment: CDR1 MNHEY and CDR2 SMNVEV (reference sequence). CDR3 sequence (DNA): TGTGCCAGCAGTTTTCAGGGGGGCAATAGCAATCAGCCCCAGCATTTT. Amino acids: CASSFQGGNSNQPQHF.

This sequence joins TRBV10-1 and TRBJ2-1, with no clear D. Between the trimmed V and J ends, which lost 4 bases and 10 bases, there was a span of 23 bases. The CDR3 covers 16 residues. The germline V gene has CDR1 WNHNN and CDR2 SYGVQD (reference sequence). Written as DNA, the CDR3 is TGCGCCAGCAGTGTAGCCGGGTCATATCCCATTGGAGAGCAGTTCTTC. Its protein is CASSVAGSYPIGEQFF.

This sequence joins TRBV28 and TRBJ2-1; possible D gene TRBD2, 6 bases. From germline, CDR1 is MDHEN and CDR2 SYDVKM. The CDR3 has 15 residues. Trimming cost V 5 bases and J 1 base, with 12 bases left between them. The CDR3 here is CASSAPGLSYNEQFF. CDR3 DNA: TGTGCCAGCAGTGCCCCGGGACTGTCCTACAATGAGCAGTTCTTC.

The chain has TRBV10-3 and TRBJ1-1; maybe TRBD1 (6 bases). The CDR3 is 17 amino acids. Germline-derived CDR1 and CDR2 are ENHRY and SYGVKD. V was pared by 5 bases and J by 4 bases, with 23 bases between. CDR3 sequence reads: CAISPGQFTTPSTEAFF. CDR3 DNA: TGTGCCATCAGTCCCGGACAGTTTACGACCCCGTCCACTGAAGCTTTCTTT.

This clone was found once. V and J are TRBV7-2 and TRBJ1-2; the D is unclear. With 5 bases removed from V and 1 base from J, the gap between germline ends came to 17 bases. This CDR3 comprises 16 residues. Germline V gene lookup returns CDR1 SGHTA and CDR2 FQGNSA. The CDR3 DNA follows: TGTGCCAGCAGCCGGAGACCGGAACCCTTTAACTATGGCTACACCTTC. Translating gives CASSRRPEPFNYGYTF.

Here the CDR3 DNA reads TGTGCCAGCTCACCGGGGACAGGAATCTATGGCTACACCTTC. This gives the protein CASSPGTGIYGYTF. The chain carries TRBV18 and TRBJ1-2; TRBD1 agrees at 8 bases. Trimming at V came to 3 bases and at J to 4 bases, leaving 4 bases not matched to a gene. The CDR3 spans 14 residues. CDR1 KGHSH and CDR2 LQKENI come from the germline V gene.

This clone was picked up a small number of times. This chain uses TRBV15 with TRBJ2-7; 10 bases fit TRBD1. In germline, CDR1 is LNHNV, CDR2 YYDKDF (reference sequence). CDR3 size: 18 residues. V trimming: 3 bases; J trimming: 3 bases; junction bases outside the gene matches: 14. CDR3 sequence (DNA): TGTGCCACCAGCAGGAAGACAGGGGGCGCTTCCCGGGGCTACGAGCAGTACTTC. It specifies CATSRKTGGASRGYEQYF.

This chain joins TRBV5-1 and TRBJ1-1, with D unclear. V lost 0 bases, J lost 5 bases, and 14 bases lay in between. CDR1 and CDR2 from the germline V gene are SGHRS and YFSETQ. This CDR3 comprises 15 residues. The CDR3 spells CASSLDVRSGTEAFF. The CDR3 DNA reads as TGCGCCAGCAGCTTGGACGTCAGATCGGGAACTGAAGCTTTCTTT.

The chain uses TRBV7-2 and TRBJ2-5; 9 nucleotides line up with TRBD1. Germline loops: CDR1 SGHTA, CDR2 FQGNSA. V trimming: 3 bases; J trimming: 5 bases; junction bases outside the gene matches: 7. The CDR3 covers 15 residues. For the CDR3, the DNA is TGTGCCAGCAGCTTCCCGGGACAGGGAATCGAGACCCAGTACTTC. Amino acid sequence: CASSFPGQGIETQYF.

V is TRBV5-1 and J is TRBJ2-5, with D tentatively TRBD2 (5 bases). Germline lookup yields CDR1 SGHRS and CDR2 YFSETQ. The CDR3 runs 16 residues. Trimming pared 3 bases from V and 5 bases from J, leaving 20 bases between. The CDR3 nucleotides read TGCGCCAGCAGCTGGAACCCAGACGTGTCGGGGGAGACCCAGTACTTC. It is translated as CASSWNPDVSGETQYF.

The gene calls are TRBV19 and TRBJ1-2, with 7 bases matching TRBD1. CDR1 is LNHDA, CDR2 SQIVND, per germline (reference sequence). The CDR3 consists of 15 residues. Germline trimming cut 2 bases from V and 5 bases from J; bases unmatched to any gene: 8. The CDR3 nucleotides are TGTGCCAGTAGTATACTTAGGACAGGACCTTATGGCTACACCTTC. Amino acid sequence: CASSILRTGPYGYTF.

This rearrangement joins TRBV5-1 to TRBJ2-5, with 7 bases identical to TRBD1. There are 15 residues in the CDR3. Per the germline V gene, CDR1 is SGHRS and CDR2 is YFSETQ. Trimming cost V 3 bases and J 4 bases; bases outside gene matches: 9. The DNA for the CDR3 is TGCGCCAGCAGCTCTTCGACAGGGATGGGAGAGACCCAGTACTTC. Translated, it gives CASSSSTGMGETQYF. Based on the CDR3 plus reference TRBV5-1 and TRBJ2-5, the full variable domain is KAGVTQTPRYLIKTRGQQVTLSCSPISGHRSVSWYQQTPGQGLQFLFEYFSETQRNKGNFPGRFSGRQFSNSRSEMNVSTLELGDSALYLCASSSSTGMGETQYFGPGTRLLVL.

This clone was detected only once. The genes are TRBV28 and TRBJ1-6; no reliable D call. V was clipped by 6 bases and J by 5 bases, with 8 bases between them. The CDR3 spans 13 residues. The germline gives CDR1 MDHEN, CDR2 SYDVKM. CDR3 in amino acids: CASRGRHNSPLHF. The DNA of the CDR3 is TGTGCCAGCAGGGGCCGTCATAATTCACCCCTCCACTTT.

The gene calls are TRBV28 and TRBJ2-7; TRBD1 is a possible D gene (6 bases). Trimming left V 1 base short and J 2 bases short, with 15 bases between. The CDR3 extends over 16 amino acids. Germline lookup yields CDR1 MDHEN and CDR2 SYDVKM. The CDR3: CASSLSRQAPAYEQYF. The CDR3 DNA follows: TGTGCCAGCAGTTTATCCCGACAGGCACCTGCCTACGAGCAGTACTTC.

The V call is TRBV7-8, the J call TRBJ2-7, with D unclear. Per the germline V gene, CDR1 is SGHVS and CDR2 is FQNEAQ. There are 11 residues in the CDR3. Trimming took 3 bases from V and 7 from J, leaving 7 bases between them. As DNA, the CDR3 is TGTGCCAGCAGCTTCAATCGGGAGCAGTACTTC. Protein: CASSFNREQYF.